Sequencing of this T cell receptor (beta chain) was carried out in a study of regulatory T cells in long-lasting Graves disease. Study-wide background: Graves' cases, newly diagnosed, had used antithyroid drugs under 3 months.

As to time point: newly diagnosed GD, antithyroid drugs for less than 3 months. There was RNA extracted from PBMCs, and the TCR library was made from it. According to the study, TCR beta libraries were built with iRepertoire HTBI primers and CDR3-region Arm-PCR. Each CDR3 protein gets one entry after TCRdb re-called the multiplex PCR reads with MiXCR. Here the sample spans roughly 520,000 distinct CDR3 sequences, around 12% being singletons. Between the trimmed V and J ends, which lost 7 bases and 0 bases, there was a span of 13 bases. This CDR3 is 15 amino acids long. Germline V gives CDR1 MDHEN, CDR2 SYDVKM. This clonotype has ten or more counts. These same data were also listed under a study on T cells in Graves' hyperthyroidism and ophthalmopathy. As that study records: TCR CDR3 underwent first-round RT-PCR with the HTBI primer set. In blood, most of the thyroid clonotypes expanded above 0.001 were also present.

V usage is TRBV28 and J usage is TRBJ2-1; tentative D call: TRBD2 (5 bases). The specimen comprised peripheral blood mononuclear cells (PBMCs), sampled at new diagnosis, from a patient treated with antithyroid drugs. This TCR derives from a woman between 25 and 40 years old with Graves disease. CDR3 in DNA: TGTGCCAGCACCCGGGCTAGCTACTCCTACAATGAGCAGTTCTTC. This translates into CASTRASYSYNEQFF.